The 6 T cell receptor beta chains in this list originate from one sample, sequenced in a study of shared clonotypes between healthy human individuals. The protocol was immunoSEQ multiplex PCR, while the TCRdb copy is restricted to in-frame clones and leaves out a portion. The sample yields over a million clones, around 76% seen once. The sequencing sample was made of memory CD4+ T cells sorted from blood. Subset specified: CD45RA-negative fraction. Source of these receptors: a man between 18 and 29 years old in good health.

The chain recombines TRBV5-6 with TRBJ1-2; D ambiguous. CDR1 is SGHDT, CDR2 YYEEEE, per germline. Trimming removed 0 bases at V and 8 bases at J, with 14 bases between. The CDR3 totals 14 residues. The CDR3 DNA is TGTGCCAGCAGCTTGGAGAGGGCCTTTGGGGGCTACACCTTC. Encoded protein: CASSLERAFGGYTF. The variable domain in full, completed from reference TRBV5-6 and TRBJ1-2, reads DAGVTQSPTHLIKTRGQQVTLRCSPKSGHDTVSWYQQALGQGPQFIFQYYEEEERQRGNFPDRFSGHQFPNYSSELNVNALLLGDSALYLCASSLERAFGGYTFGSGTRLTVV.

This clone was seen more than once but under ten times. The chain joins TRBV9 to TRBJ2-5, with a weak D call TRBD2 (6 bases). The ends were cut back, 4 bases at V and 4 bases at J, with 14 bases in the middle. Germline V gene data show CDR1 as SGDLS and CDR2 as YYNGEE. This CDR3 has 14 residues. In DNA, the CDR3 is TGTGCCAGCAGCCTAGCGCCGGATGGAGAGACCCAGTACTTC. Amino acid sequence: CASSLAPDGETQYF.

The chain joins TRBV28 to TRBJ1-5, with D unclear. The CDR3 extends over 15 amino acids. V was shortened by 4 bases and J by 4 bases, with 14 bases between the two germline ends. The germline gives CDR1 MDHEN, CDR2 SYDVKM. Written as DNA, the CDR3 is TGTGCCAGCAGTTCCCAGTCCTTGGGAAATCAGCCCCAGCATTTT. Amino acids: CASSSQSLGNQPQHF.

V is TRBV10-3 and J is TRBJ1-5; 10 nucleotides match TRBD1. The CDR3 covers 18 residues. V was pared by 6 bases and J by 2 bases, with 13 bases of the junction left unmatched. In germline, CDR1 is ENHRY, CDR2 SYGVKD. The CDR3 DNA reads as TGTGCCATCAGGAAAGGGGACAGGGGCTTATTTGGCAATCAGCCCCAGCATTTT. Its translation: CAIRKGDRGLFGNQPQHF.

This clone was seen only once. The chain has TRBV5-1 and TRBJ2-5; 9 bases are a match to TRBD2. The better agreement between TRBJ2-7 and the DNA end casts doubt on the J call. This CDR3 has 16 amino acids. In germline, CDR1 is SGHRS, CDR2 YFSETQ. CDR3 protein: CASSQTASGGTYEQYF. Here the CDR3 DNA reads TGCGCCAGCAGCCAAACAGCGAGCGGGGGGACGTACGAGCAGTACTTC.

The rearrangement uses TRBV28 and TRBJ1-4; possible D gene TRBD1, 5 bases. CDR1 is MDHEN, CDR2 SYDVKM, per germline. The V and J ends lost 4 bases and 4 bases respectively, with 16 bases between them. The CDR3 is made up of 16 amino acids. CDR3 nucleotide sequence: TGTGCCAGCAGTTCCCCGTCGCCAGGGTATAATGAAAAACTGTTTTTT. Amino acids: CASSSPSPGYNEKLFF.